The 26 T cell receptor beta chains below all came from one sample that was sequenced in a study of shared clonotypes between healthy human individuals. The protocol was immunoSEQ multiplex PCR, while the TCRdb copy is restricted to in-frame clones and leaves out a portion. The sample has around 700,000 clones, under 80% seen once. The sample was memory CD4+ T cells sorted from blood. The subset is: CD45RA-negative fraction. The receptor source for this set is a woman aged 25 to 39 in good health.

This clone was seen a handful of times. The chain carries TRBV27 and TRBJ2-7; the D call may be TRBD1 or TRBD2 (6 bases each). V was shortened by 5 bases and J by 6 bases, with 17 bases between the two germline ends. This CDR3 is 14 amino acids long. The germline V gene encodes CDR1 MNHEY and CDR2 SMNVEV (reference sequence). CDR3 loop: CASSPSPRGLEQYF. The CDR3 region has the DNA TGTGCCAGCAGTCCATCCCCCAGGGGACTCGAGCAGTACTTC.

The gene calls are TRBV27 and TRBJ1-4; 10 nucleotides line up with TRBD1. The V gene's germline CDR1 is MNHEY and CDR2 SMNVEV (reference sequence). The CDR3 spans 16 residues. The J segment lost 4 bases and the V segment lost 0 bases, leaving 2 bases of the junction unmatched. The DNA of the CDR3 is TGTGCCAGCAGTTTATCGACAGGGGGCGGTAATGAAAAACTGTTTTTT. As protein: CASSLSTGGGNEKLFF.

V is TRBV18 and J is TRBJ2-7; D perhaps matches TRBD2 (5 bases). The CDR3 is 13 amino acids. Germline V CDR1 and CDR2: KGHSH, LQKENI. Trimming cost V 6 bases and J 5 bases, with 14 bases left between them. CDR3 DNA: TGTGCCAGCTCCCCTAGCTCCTGGGACGAGCAGTACTTC. Translated: CASSPSSWDEQYF.

V gene TRBV28 combines with J gene TRBJ2-2; 9 bases are a match to TRBD1. Germline trimming cut 7 bases from V and 5 bases from J; bases unmatched to any gene: 8. The germline gives CDR1 MDHEN, CDR2 SYDVKM. The CDR3 spans 15 residues. The CDR3 here is CASTPRDRVTGELFF. The CDR3, as DNA: TGTGCCAGCACTCCGAGGGACAGGGTAACCGGGGAGCTGTTTTTT.

The rearrangement uses TRBV7-3 and TRBJ2-2; D uncertain. V was clipped by 0 bases and J by 5 bases, with 7 bases between them. This CDR3 contains 14 residues. CDR1 SGHTA and CDR2 FQGTGA come from the germline V gene. The CDR3, as DNA: TGTGCCAGCAGCTTAACAAGAACTACCGGGGAGCTGTTTTTT. This gives the protein CASSLTRTTGELFF.

The chain is built from TRBV28 and TRBJ1-1; no reliable D call. This CDR3 comprises 12 residues. Trimming cost V 7 bases and J 7 bases, with 13 bases left between them. Germline V gene lookup returns CDR1 MDHEN and CDR2 SYDVKM. CDR3 sequence reads: CASTTNRDEAFF. DNA for the CDR3: TGTGCCAGCACTACCAATCGAGATGAAGCTTTCTTT.

The chain uses TRBV18 and TRBJ2-7; 9 nucleotides match TRBD1. J gave up 2 bases and V 5 bases, and 7 bases lay outside the gene matches. This CDR3 has 15 residues. In germline, CDR1 is KGHSH, CDR2 LQKENI. CDR3 in amino acids: CASSLPGQGTYEQYF. The CDR3 coding sequence is TGTGCCAGCTCATTGCCGGGACAGGGTACCTACGAGCAGTACTTC.

The chain recombines TRBV21-1 with TRBJ1-5; TRBD1, the table's D call, was not compared with the DNA. TRBV21-1 is described as a pseudogene. This CDR3 region has 17 residues. The CDR3 sequence: CASSKGDRGVCNQPQHF. As DNA, the CDR3 is TGTGCCAGCAGCAAAGGGGACAGGGGGGTATGCAATCAGCCCCAGCATTTT.

As regards this clone: The same CDR3 arises from other DNA sequences in this sample as well. The gene calls are TRBV5-1 and TRBJ2-7, with a weak D call TRBD2 (5 bases). The CDR3 length is 13 residues. V was trimmed by 0 bases and J by 6 bases, leaving 10 bases between them. Germline values: CDR1 SGHRS, CDR2 YFSETQ. The CDR3 nucleotides are TGCGCCAGCAGCTTGGGCGGGTCGGGCGAGCAGTACTTC. This translates into CASSLGGSGEQYF. Full variable domain (outside the CDR3, taken from reference TRBV5-1 and TRBJ2-7): KAGVTQTPRYLIKTRGQQVTLSCSPISGHRSVSWYQQTPGQGLQFLFEYFSETQRNKGNFPGRFSGRQFSNSRSEMNVSTLELGDSALYLCASSLGGSGEQYFGPGTRLTVT.

CDR3 loop: CASSLRTGGRNEKLFF. The CDR3 DNA reads as TGTGCCAGCAGCTTACGGACAGGGGGCCGTAATGAAAAACTGTTTTTT. The V gene is TRBV7-9, the J gene TRBJ1-4, with 11 bases fitting TRBD1. Germline V gene data show CDR1 as SEHNR and CDR2 as FQNEAQ (reference sequence). The CDR3 extends over 16 amino acids. V gave up 2 bases and J gave up 4 bases; unmatched junction bases: 3.

In regard to this clone: This may be a read error: a much more frequent sequence differs by one nucleotide. J is TRBJ2-7 and V is TRBV7-2; D unclear. Germline CDR1 SGHTA, CDR2 FQGNSA. This CDR3 has 13 amino acids. V gave up 4 bases and J gave up 3 bases, with 10 bases separating them. The CDR3 loop reads CTSSSQLGYEQYF. The CDR3 bases are TGTACCAGCAGCTCCCAACTTGGCTACGAGCAGTACTTC.

The chain carries TRBV7-8 and TRBJ2-1; weak D call: TRBD2 (5 bases). From germline, CDR1 is SGHVS and CDR2 FQNEAQ. There are 13 residues in the CDR3. V lost 1 base to trimming and J lost 9 bases, with 10 bases between them. This CDR3 is CASSLGVGSEQFF. CDR3 in DNA: TGTGCCAGCAGCTTAGGGGTAGGGAGTGAGCAGTTCTTC.

This chain uses TRBV29-1 with TRBJ2-1; 9 nucleotides match TRBD1. CDR3 length: 15 residues. The V gene's germline CDR1 is SQVTM and CDR2 ANQGSEA. Losses at the gene ends were 5 bases for V and 4 bases for J; bases not matched to a gene: 9. The chain's CDR3 is CSVCYRDRVYNEQFF. For the CDR3, the DNA is TGCAGCGTTTGTTATCGGGACAGGGTGTACAATGAGCAGTTCTTC.

V usage is TRBV5-1 and J usage is TRBJ2-5, with 12 bases fitting TRBD2. Germline values: CDR1 SGHRS, CDR2 YFSETQ. The V and J ends lost 4 bases and 3 bases, in that order; junction bases with no gene match: 7. CDR3 length: 16 amino acids. As DNA, the CDR3 is TGCGCCAGCAGCAAAACCCGACTAGCGGGAGAAGAGACCCAGTACTTC. Protein product: CASSKTRLAGEETQYF.

The chain has TRBV5-1 and TRBJ2-3; D may be TRBD2 (6 bases). Germline values: CDR1 SGHRS, CDR2 YFSETQ. V lost 1 base to trimming and J lost 0 bases, with 12 bases between them. There are 16 residues in the CDR3. In DNA, the CDR3 is TGCGCCAGCAGCTTGCAAGCGGGTGCTAGCACAGATACGCAGTATTTT. Its translation is CASSLQAGASTDTQYF.

The chain employs TRBV15 and TRBJ1-1; D remains unclear. This CDR3 contains 16 residues. Germline CDR1 LNHNV, CDR2 YYDKDF (reference sequence). V was trimmed by 1 base and J by 0 bases, leaving 12 bases between them. The CDR3 DNA sequence: TGTGCCACCAGCAGAGGGGGTTGGGGATTGAACACTGAAGCTTTCTTT. Residues: CATSRGGWGLNTEAFF.

The chain uses TRBV19 and TRBJ1-5; TRBD1 matches at 8 bases. The ends lost 3 bases at V and 5 bases at J; junction bases unmatched: 3. There are 14 residues in the CDR3. Per germline, CDR1 LNHDA and CDR2 SQIVND (reference sequence). CDR3 in DNA: TGTGCCAGTAGTATTACAGGGGGGGATCAGCCCCAGCATTTT. Amino acid sequence: CASSITGGDQPQHF. Combining the CDR3 with reference TRBV19 and TRBJ1-5 gives the whole variable domain DGGITQSPKYLFRKEGQNVTLSCEQNLNHDAMYWYRQDPGQGLRLIYYSQIVNDFQKGDIAEGYSVSREKKESFPLTVTSAQKNPTAFYLCASSITGGDQPQHFGDGTRLSIL.

This sequence joins TRBV28 and TRBJ1-2, with a possible D match to TRBD1 (5 bases). Looked up from germline, CDR1 is MDHEN and CDR2 is SYDVKM. V dropped 11 bases and J dropped 5 bases, with 24 bases sitting between them. CDR3 length equals 15 residues. The CDR3 sequence is CAAGGTASFSYGYTF. The CDR3 DNA reads TGTGCCGCTGGGGGAACGGCATCCTTTTCTTATGGCTACACCTTC.

As to this clone: A read error is possible here, since a much larger clone lies one base away. The chain is built from TRBV7-6 and TRBJ2-7; D not certain. CDR3 size: 14 residues. CDR1 is SGHVS and CDR2 is FNYEAQ in the germline V gene. V shed 3 bases and J shed 0 bases, with 9 bases lying between them. The CDR3 DNA sequence: TGTGCCAGCAGCTTTCAAAGGGACTCCTACGAGCAGTACTTC. It encodes CASSFQRDSYEQYF.

The chain recombines TRBV6-1 with TRBJ2-1, with 9 bases lining up with TRBD2. CDR3 size: 13 residues. J was trimmed by 3 bases and V by 10 bases; bases with no gene match: 4. From germline, CDR1 is MNHNS and CDR2 SASEGT. Here the CDR3 reads CATSGKLYNEQFF. CDR3 coding DNA: TGTGCCACTAGCGGGAAGCTCTACAATGAGCAGTTCTTC.

DNA of the CDR3: TGTGCCAGCAGTCCCTTTGGGAGATTATCCTATGGCTACACCTTC. Translation: CASSPFGRLSYGYTF. V usage is TRBV27 and J usage is TRBJ1-2; no reliable D call. V lost 5 bases, J lost 4 bases, and 17 bases lay in between. The CDR3 loop spans 15 amino acids. CDR1 is MNHEY and CDR2 is SMNVEV in the germline V gene (reference sequence).

The chain couples TRBV6-1 to TRBJ1-5, with TRBD1 as a possible D gene (5 bases). The CDR3 is made up of 15 amino acids. Germline V lookup: CDR1 MNHNS, CDR2 SASEGT. V lost 7 bases to trimming and J lost 5 bases, with 18 bases between them. The CDR3 nucleotides are TGTGCCAGCACCCACCGGGGCAGGGAGGATCAGCCCCAGCATTTT. Translated, it gives CASTHRGREDQPQHF.

Comment on this clone: In the same sample, other DNA sequences code for this CDR3. This chain uses TRBV5-6 with TRBJ1-4; 8 bases agree with TRBD1. The CDR3 consists of 15 residues. The V gene's germline CDR1 is SGHDT and CDR2 YYEEEE. Losses at the gene ends were 4 bases for V and 4 bases for J; bases not matched to a gene: 6. The CDR3 region is CASSRRTGSNEKLFF. As DNA, the CDR3 is TGTGCCAGCAGCCGGAGGACAGGGAGTAATGAAAAACTGTTTTTT.

In its sample, this clone was seen a few times. The V call is TRBV28, the J call TRBJ2-5; unclear D gene. Germline CDR1 reads MDHEN; CDR2 reads SYDVKM. V was trimmed by 3 bases and J by 5 bases, leaving 13 bases between them. The CDR3 spans 14 residues. The CDR3, as DNA: TGTGCCAGCAGTTTGGGTCAGTCCCGGGAGACCCAGTACTTC. It is translated as CASSLGQSRETQYF.

The V call is TRBV28, the J call TRBJ1-1, with a tentative D call TRBD1 (5 bases). Looked up from germline, CDR1 is MDHEN and CDR2 is SYDVKM. The germline V and J ends were trimmed by 8 bases and 0 bases, with 16 bases remaining between them. The CDR3 sequence is 15 residues long. The CDR3 DNA follows: TGTGCCAGCGGCGGGGGAAACCGCATGAACACTGAAGCTTTCTTT. Translated, it gives CASGGGNRMNTEAFF.

This clone was observed a few times. V and J are TRBV28 and TRBJ2-7; either TRBD1 or TRBD2 may supply D (5 bases each). Germline V gene sequence: CDR1 MDHEN, CDR2 SYDVKM. Trimming pared 6 bases from V and 2 bases from J, leaving 14 bases between. CDR3 size: 14 residues. CDR3: CASSSGDRPYEQYF. The CDR3 region has the DNA TGTGCCAGCAGCTCCGGGGACCGACCCTACGAGCAGTACTTC.